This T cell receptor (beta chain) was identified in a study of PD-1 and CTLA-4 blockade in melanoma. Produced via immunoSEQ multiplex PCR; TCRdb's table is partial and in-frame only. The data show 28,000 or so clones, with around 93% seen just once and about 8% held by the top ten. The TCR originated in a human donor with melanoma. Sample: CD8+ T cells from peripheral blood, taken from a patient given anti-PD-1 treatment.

The CDR3 sequence: CASSQARGNYEQYF. CDR3 bases: TGTGCCAGCAGCCAGGCGCGGGGGAATTACGAGCAGTACTTC. The chain recombines TRBV3-1 (or the pseudogene TRBV3-2) with TRBJ2-7, with TRBD2 matching over 7 bases. The germline gives CDR1 LGHDT, CDR2 YNNKEL (reference sequence). The CDR3 loop spans 14 amino acids. J was trimmed by 4 bases and V by 3 bases; bases with no gene match: 6.